This T cell receptor (beta chain) appears in the sequencing data of a study of early T cells in non-severe SARS-CoV-2 infection. V was clipped by 10 bases and J by 4 bases, with 14 bases between them. From germline, CDR1 is SNHLY and CDR2 FYNNEI. CDR3 length equals 13 residues. This clonotype was seen at least ten times. TCRdb re-called the 5' RACE reads with MiXCR, one entry per CDR3 protein. The sample consists of tens of thousands of distinct CDR3 sequences, more than 9% of them appearing once. The sample comprised whole blood. The genes are TRBV2 and TRBJ1-5, with D possibly TRBD1 on 5 matching bases. This receptor was obtained from an adult who was a healthcare worker with PCR-confirmed SARS-CoV-2 infection or an uninfected control (not recorded which). The CDR3 nucleotides are TGTGCCACCAAAGAGGACATTAATCAGCCCCAGCATTTT. Amino acid sequence: CATKEDINQPQHF.